Below, 3 T cell receptor beta chains from the same sample are listed, as sequenced in a study of technical replicates of blood from several donors. The protocol was immunoSEQ multiplex PCR, while the TCRdb copy is restricted to in-frame clones and leaves out a portion. Of nearly 70,000 clones listed, more than 85% are singletons. The sequencing sample was made of PBMCs. These receptors all stem from a human donor in good health. Some clones in this sample may be carry-over from other donors' samples.

In its sample, this clone was seen many times. The V call is TRBV4-1, the J call TRBJ2-7; TRBD2 might be the D (6 bases). The V gene's germline CDR1 is MGHRA and CDR2 YSYEKL. The CDR3 is 17 residues long. The V gene lost 0 bases and the J gene lost 2 bases, with 17 bases spanning the gap. This chain's CDR3 is CASSQDRERSPPYEQYF. In DNA form, the CDR3 reads TGCGCCAGCAGCCAAGATCGGGAGAGGTCCCCCCCCTACGAGCAGTACTTC.

The chain combines TRBV5-1 with TRBJ2-7; weak D call: TRBD1 (5 bases). CDR1 and CDR2 (germline): SGHRS, YFSETQ. The CDR3 length is 15 residues. V shed 0 bases and J shed 1 base, with 11 bases lying between them. This CDR3 is CASSLGPGPSYEQYF. CDR3 nucleotides: TGCGCCAGCAGCTTGGGTCCAGGGCCTTCCTACGAGCAGTACTTC.

V gene TRBV7-2 combines with J gene TRBJ2-2; D gene ambiguous. V gave up 3 bases and J gave up 0 bases, with 8 bases separating them. Germline V CDR1 and CDR2: SGHTA, FQGNSA. There are 15 residues in the CDR3. The CDR3 spells CASSFTVANTGELFF. Here the CDR3 DNA reads TGTGCCAGCAGCTTTACTGTCGCGAACACCGGGGAGCTGTTTTTT.